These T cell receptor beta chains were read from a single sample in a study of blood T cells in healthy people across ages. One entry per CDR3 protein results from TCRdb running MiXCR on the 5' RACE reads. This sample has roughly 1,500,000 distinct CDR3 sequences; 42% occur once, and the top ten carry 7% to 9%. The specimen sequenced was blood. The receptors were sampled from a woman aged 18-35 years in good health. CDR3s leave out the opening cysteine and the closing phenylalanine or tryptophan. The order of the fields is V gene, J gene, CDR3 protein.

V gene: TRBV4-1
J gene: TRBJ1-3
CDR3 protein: ASSRIRDTIY

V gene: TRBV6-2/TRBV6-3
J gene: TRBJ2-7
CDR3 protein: ASSTLTSGTTYEQY

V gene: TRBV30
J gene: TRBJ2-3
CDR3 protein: AWTPGRSTDTQY

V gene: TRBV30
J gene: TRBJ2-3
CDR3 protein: AWQPSGKADTQY

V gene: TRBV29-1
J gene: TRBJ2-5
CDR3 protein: NVPRLAGGKETQY

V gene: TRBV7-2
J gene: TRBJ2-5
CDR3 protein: ASSLERGVTQGTQY

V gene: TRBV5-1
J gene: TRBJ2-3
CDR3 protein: ASKHLTSGSADTQY

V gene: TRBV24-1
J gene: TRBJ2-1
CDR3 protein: ATSAPSDREF

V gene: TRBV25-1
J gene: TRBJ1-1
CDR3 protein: ASSEGTENTEAF

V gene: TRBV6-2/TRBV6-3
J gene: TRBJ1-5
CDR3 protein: ASSWGFSSGVSNQPQH

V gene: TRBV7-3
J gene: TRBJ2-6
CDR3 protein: ASSMTASSGANVLT

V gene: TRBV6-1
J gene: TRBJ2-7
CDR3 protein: ASNRDPTTGEQY

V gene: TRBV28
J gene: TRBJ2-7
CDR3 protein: ASSRGDLPYEQY

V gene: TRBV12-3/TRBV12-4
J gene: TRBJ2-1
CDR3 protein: ASNLLESDEQF

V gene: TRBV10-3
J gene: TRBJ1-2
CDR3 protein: AISLTHPNYGYT

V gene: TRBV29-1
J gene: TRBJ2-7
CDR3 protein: SVKNPPGQSSYEQY

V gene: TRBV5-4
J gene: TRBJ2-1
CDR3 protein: ASSLSRQGLINYNEQF

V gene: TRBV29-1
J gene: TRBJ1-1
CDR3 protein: SVEGIRREAF

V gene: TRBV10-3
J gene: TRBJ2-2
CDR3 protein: AIRTENTGELF

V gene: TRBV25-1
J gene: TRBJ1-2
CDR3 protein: ASSGAQGQYGYT

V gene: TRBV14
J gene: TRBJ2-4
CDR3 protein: VSSQTGFDSKNIQY

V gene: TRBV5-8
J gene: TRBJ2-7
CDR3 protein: ASSLKLGAYEQY

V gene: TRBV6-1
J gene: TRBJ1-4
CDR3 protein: ASTGDGWGRLF

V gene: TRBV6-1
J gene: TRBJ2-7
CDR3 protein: ASRATGLDYEQY

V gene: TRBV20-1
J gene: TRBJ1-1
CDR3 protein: SASIYRGATEAF

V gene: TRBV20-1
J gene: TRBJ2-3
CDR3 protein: SASGLAGASSTDTQY

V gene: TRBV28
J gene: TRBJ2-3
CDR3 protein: ASGTQADTQY

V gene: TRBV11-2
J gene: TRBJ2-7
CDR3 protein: ASSLGPDSYEQY

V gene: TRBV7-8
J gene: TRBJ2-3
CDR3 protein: ASSRTSGRTDTQY

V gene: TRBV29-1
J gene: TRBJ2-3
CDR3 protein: SVVLGARTDTQY

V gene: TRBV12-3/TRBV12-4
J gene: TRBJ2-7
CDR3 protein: ASSLGPGAYEQY

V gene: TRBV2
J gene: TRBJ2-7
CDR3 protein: ASSESPGGLVDEQY

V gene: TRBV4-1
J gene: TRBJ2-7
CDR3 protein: ASSQGLAGTYEQY

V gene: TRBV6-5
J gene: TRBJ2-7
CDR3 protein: ASSTPGQGIYEQY

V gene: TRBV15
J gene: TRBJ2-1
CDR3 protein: ATSRDRDDTEQF

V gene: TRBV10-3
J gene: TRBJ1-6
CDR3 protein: AIRRDTNNSPLH

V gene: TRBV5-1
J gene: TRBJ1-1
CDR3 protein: ASRRGYDRGNTEAF

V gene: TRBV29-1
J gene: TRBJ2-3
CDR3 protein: SVGLVTSGY

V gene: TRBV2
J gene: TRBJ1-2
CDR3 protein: ASSEPLGSFGYT

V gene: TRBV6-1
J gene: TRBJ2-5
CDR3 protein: ASRKGGGAYNEQY

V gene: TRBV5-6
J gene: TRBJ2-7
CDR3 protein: ASSLDKSYEQY

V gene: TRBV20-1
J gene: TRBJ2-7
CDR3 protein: SARGRQTFSYEQY

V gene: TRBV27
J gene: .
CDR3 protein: ATKPGGAQREQY

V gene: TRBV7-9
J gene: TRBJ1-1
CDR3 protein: ASSFPPSVAF

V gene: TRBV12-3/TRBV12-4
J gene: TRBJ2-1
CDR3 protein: ASSSLDSSYNEQF

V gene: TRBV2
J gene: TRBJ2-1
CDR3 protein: ASSEEISESYNEQF

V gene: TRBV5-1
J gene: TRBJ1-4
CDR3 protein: ASSLSPGAYNEKLF

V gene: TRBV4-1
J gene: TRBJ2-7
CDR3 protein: ASSQESGRASDEQY

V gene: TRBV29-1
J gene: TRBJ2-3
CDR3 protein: SVEGAGGPDTQY

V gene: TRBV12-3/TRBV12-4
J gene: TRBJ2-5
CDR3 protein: ASSWTGQEQY

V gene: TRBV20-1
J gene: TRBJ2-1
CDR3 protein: SARATSGRRLSSYNEQF